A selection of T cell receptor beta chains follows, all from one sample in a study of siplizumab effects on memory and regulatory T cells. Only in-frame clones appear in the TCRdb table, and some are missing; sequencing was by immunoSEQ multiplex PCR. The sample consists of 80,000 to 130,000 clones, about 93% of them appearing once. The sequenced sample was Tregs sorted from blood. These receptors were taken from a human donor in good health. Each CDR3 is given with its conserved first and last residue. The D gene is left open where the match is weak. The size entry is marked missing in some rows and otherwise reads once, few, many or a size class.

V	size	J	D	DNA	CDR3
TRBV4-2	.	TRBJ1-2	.	TGTGCCAGCAGCCAAGATCAAAGGGGGTATAACTATGGCTACACCTTC	CASSQDQRGYNYGYTF
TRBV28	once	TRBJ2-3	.	TGTGCCAGCAGTCCGATGGGGGGGACAGGACTAGATACGCAGTATTTT	CASSPMGGTGLDTQYF
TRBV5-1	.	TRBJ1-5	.	TGCGCCAGCAGCTTCGATCCGGGTAACAATCAGCCCCAGCATTTT	CASSFDPGNNQPQHF
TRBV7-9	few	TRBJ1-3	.	TGTGCCAGCTCAAGGGGCCAGTTGAACACCATATATTTT	CASSRGQLNTIYF
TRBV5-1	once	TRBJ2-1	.	TGCGCCAGCAGCGAAAACATTGGGCAGTTCTTC	CASSENIGQFF
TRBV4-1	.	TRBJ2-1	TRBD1	TGCGCCAGCAGCCAAGATAGGCTCAGGGGGCGTGAAGGCTACAATGAGCAGTTCTTC	CASSQDRLRGREGYNEQFF
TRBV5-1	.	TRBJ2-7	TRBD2	TGCGCCAGCAGCTTGAGAACCGCGACTAGCGGCGAGCAGTACTTC	CASSLRTATSGEQYF
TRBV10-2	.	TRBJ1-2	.	TGCGCCAGCAGTGAGTCAGGAATCGCCTATGGCTACACCTTC	CASSESGIAYGYTF
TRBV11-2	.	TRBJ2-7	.	TGTGCCAGCAGCTCAAATGTCCGGGTAGTTGTCAACGAGCAGTACTTC	CASSSNVRVVVNEQYF
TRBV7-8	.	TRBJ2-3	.	TGTGCCAGCAGCTTTTCCGGGAGAAGCACAGATACGCAGTATTTT	CASSFSGRSTDTQYF
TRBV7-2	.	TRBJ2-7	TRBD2	TGTGCCAGCAGTTTAGCCCGTCCGGGACTAGCGATTTCACGGTCCTACGAGCAGTACTTC	CASSLARPGLAISRSYEQYF
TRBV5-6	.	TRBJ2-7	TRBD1	TGTGCCAGCAGCTCTTTAGGCCAGGGGGCGCGAGAGCAGTACTTC	CASSSLGQGAREQYF